These T cell receptor beta chains were read from a single sample in a study of T cells in Graves' hyperthyroidism and ophthalmopathy. TCRdb analysed the multiplex PCR reads with MiXCR anew, one entry per CDR3 protein. Among about 350,000 distinct CDR3 sequences, approximately 18% were seen once, and the ten largest hold roughly 35%. Sequenced material: blood. Source of these receptors: a woman in her 30s with Graves' hyperthyroidism that later progressed to Graves' ophthalmopathy. The CDR3 runs from the conserved cysteine through the conserved F or W. D genes are given only for firm matches. The size field is filled for only some rows; it gives once, few, many or a size class.

j_call v_call d_call clone_size cdr3_nt cdr3_aa
TRBJ2-7 TRBV7-8 - many TGTGCCAGCAGCTTAGTAGGCCTTCAGTGGGAGCAGTACTTC CASSLVGLQWEQYF
TRBJ1-5 TRBV18 - many TGTGCCAGCTCACCACCGGTTCCAGGGCTGCTGCCCCAGCATTTT CASSPPVPGLLPQHF
TRBJ1-5 TRBV6-1 TRBD1 - TGTGCCAGCAGCTCAAAGACAGGGGTAACTAGCAATCAGCCCCAGCATTTT CASSSKTGVTSNQPQHF
TRBJ1-2 TRBV5-5 - many TGTGCCAGCAGCTTGGCCGGCAAGACTAACTATGGCTACACCTTC CASSLAGKTNYGYTF
TRBJ2-5 TRBV11-2 - many TGTGCCAGCAGCCAACCGGGACGGCATCAAGAGACCCAGTACTTC CASSQPGRHQETQYF
TRBJ2-1 TRBV27 TRBD2 many TGTGCCAGCAGCCATGACGTAGCGGGAGTCGGGCAGTTCTTC CASSHDVAGVGQFF
TRBJ1-5 TRBV3-1 - few TGTGCCAGCAGCCAACCCCGTGGAGGGTCCAGCAATCAGCCCCAGCATTTT CASSQPRGGSSNQPQHF
TRBJ2-7 TRBV5-6 TRBD2 - TGTGCCAGCAGCTGGACCCTAGCGGGGGGGCCCTTCGCAGCCGCTGGCGAGCAGTACTTC CASSWTLAGGPFAAAGEQYF
TRBJ2-2 TRBV4-1 TRBD2 - TGCGCCAGCAGCCAAGAAGACGTAGCTAGCGGGGGGACCGGGGAGCTGTTTTTT CASSQEDVASGGTGELFF
TRBJ2-2 TRBV4-2 TRBD2 - TGTGCCAGCAGCCAAGCCCCTAGCGGGAGTGGTCCCGGGGAGCTGTTTTTT CASSQAPSGSGPGELFF
TRBJ1-4 TRBV30 - - TGTGCCTGGAGAAGAGGGACCCCTAATGAAAAACTGTTTTTT CAWRRGTPNEKLFF
TRBJ2-3 TRBV2 - many TGTGCCAGCAGTGAAGTTGATACGCAGTATTTT CASSEVDTQYF
TRBJ2-7 TRBV6-1 - many TGTGCCAGCAGCACCTCCCAAGGGTACCGGGAGCAGTACTTC CASSTSQGYREQYF
TRBJ1-1 TRBV7-9 - - TGTGCCAGCAGCTTAGCGGAGGGGGAGGCCTCAGCTTTCTTT CASSLAEGEASAFF
TRBJ2-2 TRBV5-6 - few TGTGCCAGCAGCTGGCGGGAAGGGGTGGTCGGGGAGCTGTTTTTT CASSWREGVVGELFF
TRBJ1-1 TRBV5-4 - - TGTGCCAGCAGCCCAAACCGGGACTTGCCAGCTTTCTTT CASSPNRDLPAFF
TRBJ2-7 TRBV27 TRBD1 few TGTGCCAGCAGTCCTCCGACAGGGAGCTCCTACGAGCAGTACTTC CASSPPTGSSYEQYF
TRBJ1-1 TRBV28 - many TGTGCCAGCAGTTTAGAAAGGGCGGCCGCTGAAGCTTTCTTT CASSLERAAAEAFF
TRBJ1-2 TRBV28 - few TGTGCCAGCAGTCCCCCACTCTATGGCTACACCTTC CASSPPLYGYTF
TRBJ2-1 TRBV20-1 TRBD1 many TGCAGTGCTAAACCGGGGACAGGGAACTCCTACAATGAGCAGTTCTTC CSAKPGTGNSYNEQFF
TRBJ2-2 TRBV19 - - TGTGCCAGTAGTATAGAAGCAGGGCGGGGGGAGCTGTTTTTT CASSIEAGRGELFF
TRBJ1-2 TRBV29-1 TRBD1 many TGCAGCGTCCAGGGGGCAGGACCCTATGGCTACACCTTC CSVQGAGPYGYTF
TRBJ1-5 TRBV2 - many TGTGCCAGCAGTGAAATCCCTCAGCCCCAGCATTTT CASSEIPQPQHF
TRBJ2-2 TRBV6-1 TRBD1 many TGTGCCAGCAGTTATATGCTCGGACAGGGGGGCACCGGGGAGCTGTTTTTT CASSYMLGQGGTGELFF
TRBJ1-1 TRBV28 TRBD1 many TGTGCCAGCACAAAGAGGGACAGTCTGAACACTGAAGCTTTCTTT CASTKRDSLNTEAFF
TRBJ1-6 TRBV12-3/TRBV12-4 TRBD1 many TGTGCCAGCAGTTTGATCGGCAGGGGGTATTCACCCCTCCACTTT CASSLIGRGYSPLHF
TRBJ1-4 TRBV5-1 - many TGCGCCAGCAGCCCGGACACTTCTAATGAAAAACTGTTTTTT CASSPDTSNEKLFF
TRBJ1-1 TRBV15 - - TGTGCCACCAGCAGAACGCAGGGGTTTGGCACTGAAGCTTTCTTT CATSRTQGFGTEAFF
TRBJ2-7 TRBV27 - many TGTGCCAGCTCACTTACCGGGGCGAGGAGTTACGAGCAGCACTTC CASSLTGARSYEQHF
TRBJ2-5 TRBV12-3/TRBV12-4 TRBD2 many TGTGCCAGCAGTTATAGCGGGAGGGATCAAGAGACCCAGTACTTC CASSYSGRDQETQYF
TRBJ2-7 TRBV2 - many TGTGCCAGCAACCCTAGTGAGTCCTACGAGCAGTACTTC CASNPSESYEQYF
TRBJ2-5 TRBV30 TRBD2 - TGTGCCTGGAGTCCGGGACTAGCAGGGGAGACCCAGTACTTC CAWSPGLAGETQYF
TRBJ2-7 TRBV30 TRBD2 few TGTGCCTGGAGTGTGGGAGCGGGGCCCGGCGAGCAGTACTTC CAWSVGAGPGEQYF
TRBJ2-1 TRBV6-2/TRBV6-3 - - TGTGCCAGCATCCAGTCAGGGGTGGACAATGAGCAGTTCTTC CASIQSGVDNEQFF
TRBJ1-4 TRBV10-3 - - TGTGCCATCAGTGAATTGGGGAATGAAAAACTGTTTTTT CAISELGNEKLFF
TRBJ2-5 TRBV20-1 - - TGCAGTGCTAGGGGTGCAGTCCAAGAGACCCAGTACTTC CSARGAVQETQYF